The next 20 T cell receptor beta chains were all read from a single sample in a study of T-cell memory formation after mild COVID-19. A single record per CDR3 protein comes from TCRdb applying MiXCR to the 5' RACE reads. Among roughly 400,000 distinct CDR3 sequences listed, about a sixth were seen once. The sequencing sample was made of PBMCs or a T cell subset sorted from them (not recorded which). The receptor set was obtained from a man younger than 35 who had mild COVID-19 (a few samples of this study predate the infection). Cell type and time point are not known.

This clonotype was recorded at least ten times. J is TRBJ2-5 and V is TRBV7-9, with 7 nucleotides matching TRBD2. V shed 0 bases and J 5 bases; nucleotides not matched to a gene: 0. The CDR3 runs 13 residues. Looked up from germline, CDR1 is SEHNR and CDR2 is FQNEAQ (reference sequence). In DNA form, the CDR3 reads TGTGCCAGCAGCTTAGCCGGGGGGGAGACCCAGTACTTC. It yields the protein CASSLAGGETQYF.

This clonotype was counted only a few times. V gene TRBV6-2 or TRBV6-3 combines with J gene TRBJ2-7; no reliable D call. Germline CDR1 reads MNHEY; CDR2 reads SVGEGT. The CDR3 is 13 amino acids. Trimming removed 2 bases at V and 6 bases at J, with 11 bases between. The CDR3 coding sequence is TGTGCCAGCAGTTACACCGGCGCCTCCGAGCAGTACGTC. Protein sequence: CASSYTGASEQYV.

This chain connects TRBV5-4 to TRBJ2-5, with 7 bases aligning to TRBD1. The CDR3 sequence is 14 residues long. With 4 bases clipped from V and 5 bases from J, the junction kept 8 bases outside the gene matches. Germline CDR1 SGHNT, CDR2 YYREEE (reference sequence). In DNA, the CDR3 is TGTGCCAGCAGCCAACAGGGGCCGGGGGAGACCCAGTACTTC. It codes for CASSQQGPGETQYF.

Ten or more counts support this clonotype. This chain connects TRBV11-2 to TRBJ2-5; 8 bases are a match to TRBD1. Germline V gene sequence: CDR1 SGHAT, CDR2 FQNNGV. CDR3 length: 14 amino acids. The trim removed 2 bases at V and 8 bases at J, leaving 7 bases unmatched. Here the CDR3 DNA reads TGTGCCAGCAGCTTACCTACAGGGGGGAGAACCCAGTACTTC. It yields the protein CASSLPTGGRTQYF. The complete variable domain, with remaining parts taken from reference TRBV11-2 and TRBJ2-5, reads EAGVAQSPRYKIIEKRQSVAFWCNPISGHATLYWYQQILGQGPKLLIQFQNNGVVDDSQLPKDRFSAERLKGVDSTLKIQPAKLEDSAVYLCASSLPTGGRTQYFGPGTRLLVL.

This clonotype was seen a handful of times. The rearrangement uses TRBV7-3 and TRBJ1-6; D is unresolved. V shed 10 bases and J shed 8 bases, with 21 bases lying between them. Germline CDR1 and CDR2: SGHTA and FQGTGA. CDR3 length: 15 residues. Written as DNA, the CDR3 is TGTGCCACCAACCGGGCCCCGGGCAGATATTCACCCCTCCACTTT. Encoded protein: CATNRAPGRYSPLHF. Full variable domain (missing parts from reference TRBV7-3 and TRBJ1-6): GAGVSQTPSNKVTEKGKYVELRCDPISGHTALYWYRQSLGQGPEFLIYFQGTGAADDSGLPNDRFFAVRPEGSVSTLKIQRTERGDSAVYLCATNRAPGRYSPLHFGNGTRLTVT.

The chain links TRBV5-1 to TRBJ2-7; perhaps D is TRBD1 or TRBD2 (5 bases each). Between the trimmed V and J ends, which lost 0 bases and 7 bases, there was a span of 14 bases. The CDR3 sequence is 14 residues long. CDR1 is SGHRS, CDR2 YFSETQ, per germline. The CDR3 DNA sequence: TGCGCCAGCAGCTTGGATCTGGGGACCAGAGAGCAGTACTTC. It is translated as CASSLDLGTREQYF.

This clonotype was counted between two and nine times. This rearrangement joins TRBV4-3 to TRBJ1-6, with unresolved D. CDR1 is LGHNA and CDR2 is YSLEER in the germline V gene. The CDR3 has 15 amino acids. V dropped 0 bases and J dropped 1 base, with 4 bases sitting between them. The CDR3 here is CASSQEGSYNSPLHF. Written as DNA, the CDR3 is TGCGCCAGCAGCCAAGAGGGTTCCTATAATTCACCCCTCCACTTT.

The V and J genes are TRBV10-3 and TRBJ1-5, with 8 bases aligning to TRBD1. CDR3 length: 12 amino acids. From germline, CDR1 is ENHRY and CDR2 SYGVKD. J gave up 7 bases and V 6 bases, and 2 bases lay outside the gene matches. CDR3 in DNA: TGTGCCATCAGGGACAGGGAACAGCCCCAGCATTTT. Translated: CAIRDREQPQHF.

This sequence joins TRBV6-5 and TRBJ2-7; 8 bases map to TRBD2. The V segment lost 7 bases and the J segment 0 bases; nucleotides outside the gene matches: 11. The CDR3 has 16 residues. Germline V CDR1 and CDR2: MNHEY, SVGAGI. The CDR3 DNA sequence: TGTGCCAGCAACCCCGGGTTAGCGGGACCCTCCTACGAGCAGTACTTC. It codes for CASNPGLAGPSYEQYF.

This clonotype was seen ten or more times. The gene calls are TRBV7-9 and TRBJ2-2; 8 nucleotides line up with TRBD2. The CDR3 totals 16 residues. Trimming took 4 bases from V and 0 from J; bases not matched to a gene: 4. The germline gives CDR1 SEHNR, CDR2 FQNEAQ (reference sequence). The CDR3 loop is CASSSPAGANTGELFF. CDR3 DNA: TGTGCCAGCAGCTCCCCAGCGGGGGCGAACACCGGGGAGCTGTTTTTT.

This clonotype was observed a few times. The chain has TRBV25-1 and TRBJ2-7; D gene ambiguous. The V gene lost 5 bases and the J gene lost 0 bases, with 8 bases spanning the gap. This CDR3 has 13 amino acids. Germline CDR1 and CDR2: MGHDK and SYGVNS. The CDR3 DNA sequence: TGTGCCAGCAGTTCCCCGAGCTCCTACGAGCAGTACGTC. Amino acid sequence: CASSSPSSYEQYV.

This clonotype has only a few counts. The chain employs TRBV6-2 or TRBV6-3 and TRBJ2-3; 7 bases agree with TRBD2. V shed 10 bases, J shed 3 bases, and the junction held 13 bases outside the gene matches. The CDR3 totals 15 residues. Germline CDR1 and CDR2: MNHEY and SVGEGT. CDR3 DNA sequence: TGTGCCACCTCGAACCGACTAGCTGTGACAGATACGCAGTATTTT. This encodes CATSNRLAVTDTQYF.

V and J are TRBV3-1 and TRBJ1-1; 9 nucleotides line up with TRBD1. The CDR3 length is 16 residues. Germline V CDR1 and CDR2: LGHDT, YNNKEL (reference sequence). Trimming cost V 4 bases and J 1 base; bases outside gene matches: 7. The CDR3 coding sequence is TGTGCCAGCAGCCCGACCGGGACAGGGTGGAACACTGAAGCTTTCTTT. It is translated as CASSPTGTGWNTEAFF.

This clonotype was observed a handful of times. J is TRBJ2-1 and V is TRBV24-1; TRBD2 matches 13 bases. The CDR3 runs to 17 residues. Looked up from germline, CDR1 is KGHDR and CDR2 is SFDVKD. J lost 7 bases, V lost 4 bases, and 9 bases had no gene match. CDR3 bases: TGTGCCACCAGTGACGCTACTAGCGGGGGGGCCCGGAATGAGCAGTTCTTC. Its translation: CATSDATSGGARNEQFF.

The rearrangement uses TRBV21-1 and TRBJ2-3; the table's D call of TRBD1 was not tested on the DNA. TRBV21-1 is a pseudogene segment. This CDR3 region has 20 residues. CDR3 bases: TGTGCCAGCAGCAAAGGGCGGGACAGGGCGAAGGTGGTAAGCACAGATACGCAGTATTTT. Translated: CASSKGRDRAKVVSTDTQYF.

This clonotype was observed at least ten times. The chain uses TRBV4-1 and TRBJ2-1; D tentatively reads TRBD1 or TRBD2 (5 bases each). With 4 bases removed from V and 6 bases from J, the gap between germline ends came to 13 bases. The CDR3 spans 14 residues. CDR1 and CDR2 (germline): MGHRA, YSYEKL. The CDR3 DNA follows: TGCGCCAGCAGCCCCCCCGGGACCCTCAATGAGCAGTTCTTC. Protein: CASSPPGTLNEQFF.

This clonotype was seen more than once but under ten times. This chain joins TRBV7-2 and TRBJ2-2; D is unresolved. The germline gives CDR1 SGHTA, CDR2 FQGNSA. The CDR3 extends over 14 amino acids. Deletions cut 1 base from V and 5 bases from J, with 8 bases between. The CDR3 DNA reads TGTGCCAGCAGCTTAGTTTTGGTAACCGGGGAGCTGTTTTTT. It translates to CASSLVLVTGELFF.

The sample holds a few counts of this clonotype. In DNA, the CDR3 is TGTGCCAGCAGCTTAGTAGCGGGGGGGCAGACGACCCAGTACTTC. It codes for CASSLVAGGQTTQYF. The chain combines TRBV7-2 with TRBJ2-5; 11 bases are a match to TRBD2. With V trimmed by 1 base and J by 7 bases, 5 bases remained unmatched. The germline CDR1 and CDR2 sequences are SGHTA and FQGNSA. The CDR3 is 15 amino acids.

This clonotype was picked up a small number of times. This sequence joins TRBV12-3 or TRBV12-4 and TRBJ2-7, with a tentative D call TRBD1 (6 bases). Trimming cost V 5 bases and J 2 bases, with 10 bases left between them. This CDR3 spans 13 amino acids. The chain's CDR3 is CASSTGWTYEQYF. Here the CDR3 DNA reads TGTGCCAGCAGTACAGGGTGGACCTACGAGCAGTACTTC.

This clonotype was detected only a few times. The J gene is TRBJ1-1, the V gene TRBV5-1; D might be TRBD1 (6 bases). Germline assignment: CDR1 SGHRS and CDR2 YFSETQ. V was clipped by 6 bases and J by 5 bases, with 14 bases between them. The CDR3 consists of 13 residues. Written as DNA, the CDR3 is TGCGCCAGCAACCAGGGGCTTGGGACTGAAGCTTTCTTT. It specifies CASNQGLGTEAFF.